The clone carrying this TCR beta chain was found a few times. CDR1 and CDR2 from the germline V gene are SNHLY and FYNNEI. The CDR3 runs 14 residues. V lost 9 bases and J 0 bases, leaving 14 bases between the germline ends. This entry belongs to a study of T cell repertoires in cytomegalovirus infection. TCRdb processed the reads anew with MiXCR; each CDR3 protein has one entry. The sample has fewer than 350,000 distinct CDR3 sequences; roughly a sixth are singletons. The origin of this receptor is a human donor in good health (CMV status not recorded). Some clones in this sample may be carry-over from other donors' samples. The specimen was PBMCs. The chain is built from TRBV2 and TRBJ1-2; D call uncertain. Here the CDR3 DNA reads TGTGCCAGGACTAATGGCGAATCTAACTATGGCTACACCTTC. As protein: CARTNGESNYGYTF.